The 14 T cell receptor beta chains below were found in one sample sequenced in a study of blood T cell repertoires in COVID-19. Clones were read by immunoSEQ multiplex PCR, and TCRdb kept only the in-frame ones, dropping some. Of over 90,000 clones in the sample, about four fifths were seen once. The specimen sequenced was peripheral blood. Receptor source: a man at least 80 years old with COVID-19, enrolled during active disease.

This clone was counted once. The chain carries TRBV30 and TRBJ1-6, with 8 nucleotides matching TRBD1. CDR3 size: 13 residues. Per germline, CDR1 GTSNPN and CDR2 SVGIG (reference sequence). The trim removed 3 bases at V and 9 bases at J, leaving 4 bases unmatched. DNA of the CDR3: TGTGCCTGGAGGCCAGGGACAGGTTCACCCCTCCACTTT. Translation: CAWRPGTGSPLHF.

The chain employs TRBV6-5 and TRBJ2-5; D is possibly TRBD2 (6 bases). V was cut by 6 bases and J by 2 bases, with 16 bases left in between. The germline CDR1 and CDR2 sequences are MNHEY and SVGAGI. The CDR3 has 15 amino acids. DNA for the CDR3: TGTGCCAGCAGCTACAGCCGCGGGGCTCAAGAGACCCAGTACTTC. It translates to CASSYSRGAQETQYF.

The V call is TRBV28, the J call TRBJ2-7; D gene uncertain. CDR1 is MDHEN, CDR2 SYDVKM, per germline. V was shortened by 9 bases and J by 2 bases, with 14 bases between the two germline ends. The CDR3 sequence is 13 residues long. The CDR3 nucleotides read TGTGCCAGTCGGCCGAGAGGAACCTACGAGCAGTACTTC. It is translated as CASRPRGTYEQYF.

J is TRBJ2-2 and V is TRBV30; 13 nucleotides line up with TRBD2. The CDR3 contains 15 residues. The V gene's germline CDR1 is GTSNPN and CDR2 SVGIG (reference sequence). J lost 4 bases, V lost 6 bases, and 5 bases had no gene match. CDR3 bases: TGTGCCTGCCCCGGGACTAGCGGGATCACCGGGGAGCTGTTTTTT. It translates to CACPGTSGITGELFF. The whole variable domain, remainder taken from reference TRBV30 and TRBJ2-2, is SQTIHQWPATLVQPVGSPLSLECTVEGTSNPNLYWYRQAAGRGLQLLFYSVGIGQISSEVPQNLSASRPQDRQFILSSKKLLLSDSGFYLCACPGTSGITGELFFGEGSRLTVL.

The chain uses TRBV21-1 and TRBJ1-1. TRBV21-1 counts as a pseudogene. CDR3 length: 14 amino acids. CDR3: CASSNGALNTEAFF. The DNA of the CDR3 is TGTGCCAGCAGCAACGGTGCACTTAACACTGAAGCTTTCTTT.

J is TRBJ1-1 and V is TRBV20-1, with D perhaps TRBD1 (5 bases). Trimming stripped 3 bases from V and 0 bases from J, with 11 bases between. CDR3 size: 14 residues. Germline V gene lookup returns CDR1 DFQATT and CDR2 SNEGSKA (reference sequence). The CDR3 sequence is CSASLTAMNTEAFF. CDR3 sequence (DNA): TGCAGTGCTAGTCTGACAGCTATGAACACTGAAGCTTTCTTT.

V is TRBV6-2 or TRBV6-3 and J is TRBJ1-2; 11 nucleotides match TRBD1. The V segment lost 6 bases and the J segment 2 bases; nucleotides outside the gene matches: 17. The CDR3 is 19 residues long. Germline V gives CDR1 MNHEY, CDR2 SVGEGT. The CDR3 here is CASSQPRDRGTPLNYGYTF. The CDR3 nucleotides read TGTGCCAGCAGCCAACCCCGGGACAGGGGGACGCCGCTAAACTATGGCTACACCTTC.

CDR3 sequence (DNA): TGTGCCAGCAGCGTATTCGGGGGGAAAAACACCGGGGAGCTGTTTTTT. It yields the protein CASSVFGGKNTGELFF. The gene calls are TRBV9 and TRBJ2-2; 7 bases align to TRBD2. Germline V lookup: CDR1 SGDLS, CDR2 YYNGEE. This CDR3 spans 16 amino acids. J lost 2 bases, V lost 1 base, and 5 bases had no gene match.

V usage is TRBV5-4 and J usage is TRBJ1-2; D is undetermined. CDR3 length: 12 amino acids. The germline CDR1 and CDR2 sequences are SGHNT and YYREEE (reference sequence). V shed 2 bases and J shed 4 bases, with 6 bases lying between them. The DNA for the CDR3 is TGTGCCAGCAGCTTAACAGCCTATGGCTACACCTTC. This sequence encodes CASSLTAYGYTF.

This rearrangement joins TRBV11-3 to TRBJ2-7; perhaps TRBD2 as D (6 bases). The CDR3 consists of 15 residues. Germline V CDR1 and CDR2: SGHNT, YENEEA. V was shortened by 1 base and J by 3 bases, with 13 bases between the two germline ends. CDR3 DNA sequence: TGTGCCAGCAGCTTAGGAGGTACGGGAGACTACGAGCAGTACTTC. Translation gives CASSLGGTGDYEQYF.

The chain couples TRBV15 to TRBJ1-1; D unresolved. V was pared by 0 bases and J by 1 base, with 6 bases between. There are 14 residues in the CDR3. Germline values: CDR1 LNHNV, CDR2 YYDKDF (reference sequence). CDR3 in amino acids: CATSRDSGNTEAFF. CDR3 DNA: TGTGCCACCAGCAGAGATTCAGGGAACACTGAAGCTTTCTTT.

The gene calls are TRBV4-2 and TRBJ1-6, with TRBD1 matching 7 bases. Germline CDR1 is LGHNA and CDR2 is YNFKEQ. The CDR3 sequence is 16 residues long. J lost 6 bases, V lost 4 bases, and 9 bases had no gene match. The CDR3 DNA reads TGTGCCAGCAGCCTAGCTACAGGGGATGGTAATTCACCCCTCCACTTT. This translates into CASSLATGDGNSPLHF.

The CDR3 region has the DNA TGTGCCAGCAGTTGGACAGCTCGATCCTATGGCTACACCTTC. Amino acid sequence: CASSWTARSYGYTF. The genes are TRBV6-2 or TRBV6-3 and TRBJ1-2, with D possibly TRBD1 on 6 matching bases. The germline V and J ends were trimmed by 4 bases and 4 bases, with 13 bases remaining between them. Germline assignment: CDR1 MNHEY and CDR2 SVGEGT. CDR3 length equals 14 residues.

The genes are TRBV7-9 and TRBJ2-2; 14 nucleotides agree with TRBD2. The junction had 6 bases not matched to a gene; V was cut back by 5 bases and J by 4 bases. Germline CDR1 reads SEHNR; CDR2 reads FQNEAQ (reference sequence). This CDR3 comprises 17 residues. The CDR3 DNA reads as TGTGCCAGCAGCCGGGGACTAGCGGGAGCCACCACCGGGGAGCTGTTTTTT. Translation gives CASSRGLAGATTGELFF.